This TCR beta chain was recorded in a study of shared clonotypes between healthy human individuals. As for the study in general: Aged between 18 and 49, the donors were two women and a few men.

Assay runs were performed at deep level. The protocol was immunoSEQ multiplex PCR, while the TCRdb copy is restricted to in-frame clones and leaves out a portion. Of 450,000 to 550,000 clones in the sample, 79% were seen once. Notes on the study in general: Since donors were few, the genetic and exposure-history diversity represented was limited.

For this clone: Antigen: not known.

V was trimmed by 0 bases and J by 4 bases, leaving 10 bases between them. The CDR3 has 15 amino acids. Per the germline V gene, CDR1 is SGHRS and CDR2 is YFSETQ. The source is a middle-aged woman in good health. Some clones in this sample may be carry-over from other donors' samples. This rearrangement joins TRBV5-1 to TRBJ1-4; D not resolved. Sequencing input: PBMCs. DNA of the CDR3: TGCGCCAGCAGCTTGGGTTCGTCTAATAATGAAAAACTGTTTTTT. Amino acid sequence: CASSLGSSNNEKLFF. The whole variable domain, remainder taken from reference TRBV5-1 and TRBJ1-4, is KAGVTQTPRYLIKTRGQQVTLSCSPISGHRSVSWYQQTPGQGLQFLFEYFSETQRNKGNFPGRFSGRQFSNSRSEMNVSTLELGDSALYLCASSLGSSNNEKLFFGSGTQLSVL.